This is a list of T cell receptor beta chains from one sample in a study of T cell repertoires in cytomegalovirus infection. Via MiXCR, TCRdb re-called the reads, giving one row per CDR3 protein. The profile shows under 800,000 distinct CDR3 sequences, 24% of them singletons. The specimen sequenced was CD8+ T cells from PBMCs. The receptors were gathered from a human donor in good health (CMV status not recorded). Some clones in this sample may be carry-over from other donors' samples. CDR3s include the opening cysteine and the closing phenylalanine or tryptophan. The order of the fields is D gene, J gene, clone size, V gene, CDR3 DNA, CDR3 protein. D genes are given only for firm matches. Not all rows give a size; the values are once, few, many and, for expanded clones, a class.

-,TRBJ2-3,-,TRBV7-4,TGTGCCAGCAGCTTAGAATGGCAAGAGGACCTGGGGACAGATACGCAGTATTTT,CASSLEWQEDLGTDTQYF
-,TRBJ2-5,many,TRBV11-3,TGTGCCAGCAGCCCATGGGGATCCCAAGAGACCCAGTACTTC,CASSPWGSQETQYF
TRBD2,TRBJ2-2,once,TRBV20-1,TGCAGTGCTAGGGTGTGGGGCGGGGGGAGCACCGGGGAGCTGTTTTTT,CSARVWGGGSTGELFF
-,TRBJ1-5,many,TRBV7-9,TGTGCCAGCAGCTCCGTTGGTAGGGACAATCAGCCCCAGCATTTT,CASSSVGRDNQPQHF
-,TRBJ2-2,-,TRBV28,TGTGCCAGCCTACTCCGGGACACCCATACCGGGGAGCTGTTTTTT,CASLLRDTHTGELFF
-,TRBJ2-5,many,TRBV7-2,TGTGCCAGCAGCTTAGTCCTAGCGGAGACCCAGTACTTC,CASSLVLAETQYF
-,TRBJ1-6,-,TRBV5-5,TGTGCCAGCAGCTTGGAGTTCAGGGCCACCTATAATTCACCCCTCCACTTT,CASSLEFRATYNSPLHF
-,TRBJ1-2,once,TRBV3-1,TGTGCCAGCAGCCAAGAAAATGGCTACACCTTC,CASSQENGYTF
TRBD2,TRBJ2-2,few,TRBV12-3/TRBV12-4,TGTGCCAGCAGTTTTGATCTAGCGGGCACGAACACCGGGGAGCTGTTTTTT,CASSFDLAGTNTGELFF
TRBD1,TRBJ1-5,few,TRBV6-5,TGTGCCAGCAGGAGACAGGGGAAGGTGGATCAGCCCCAGCATTTT,CASRRQGKVDQPQHF
-,TRBJ2-1,-,TRBV13,TGTGCCAGCAGCCTAGTCGGGACTCTATACAATGAGCAGTTCTTC,CASSLVGTLYNEQFF
-,TRBJ1-2,many,TRBV28,TGTGCCAGCAGTGGAGATGCTAACTATGGCTACACCTTC,CASSGDANYGYTF
TRBD1,TRBJ1-2,-,TRBV20-1,TGCAGTGCTAGAGGGTTAACGCAGGGGGCAAGAGGCTACACCTTC,CSARGLTQGARGYTF
-,TRBJ1-2,-,TRBV25-1,TGTGCCAGCAGTGTAGGGGCGCAGGGCTACACCTTC,CASSVGAQGYTF
-,TRBJ1-2,many,TRBV7-9,TGTGCCAGCAGCCCTGGACAGACCGCCCTCTATGGCTACACCTTC,CASSPGQTALYGYTF
TRBD1,TRBJ1-2,many,TRBV29-1,TGCAGCGTTGGGTTGACAGGGACCAACTATGGCTACACCTTC,CSVGLTGTNYGYTF
-,TRBJ1-1,-,TRBV20-1,TGCAGTGCTAGAGATAGGGTAGTTCTCGCTGAAGCTTTCTTT,CSARDRVVLAEAFF
-,TRBJ1-1,few,TRBV18,TGTGCCAGCTCACCCAGGAGGACAGTAATGAACACTGAAGCTTTCTTT,CASSPRRTVMNTEAFF
-,TRBJ2-5,-,TRBV20-1,TGCAGTGCTAGCAGTTTGAGGGTAGGAAAGACCCAGTACTTC,CSASSLRVGKTQYF
-,TRBJ1-1,-,TRBV6-2/TRBV6-3,TGTGCCAGCACCTACCGCAGGGAAGCTCTCTTT,CASTYRREALF
TRBD2,TRBJ2-1,-,TRBV7-4,TGTGCCAGCAGCGAACTAGCGGGGCCCGGGAATGAGCAGTTCTTC,CASSELAGPGNEQFF
TRBD2,TRBJ2-4,-,TRBV29-1,TGCAGCGTGGGCGGGGGGCCTTTTCTAGCCAAAAACATTCAGTACTTC,CSVGGGPFLAKNIQYF
-,TRBJ2-7,few,TRBV12-3/TRBV12-4,TGTGCCAGCAGTTTAGGGGGGCGGGCCTACGAGCAGTACTTC,CASSLGGRAYEQYF
-,TRBJ1-1,-,TRBV28,TGTGCCAGCAGTTCTACAGGCCCGAAGAACACTGAAGCTTTCTTT,CASSSTGPKNTEAFF
-,TRBJ2-5,-,TRBV7-4,TGTGCCACCACAGGGCCACGGGAGACCCAGTACTTC,CATTGPRETQYF
-,TRBJ2-7,-,TRBV12-3/TRBV12-4,TGTGCCAGCAGACGAGGACATCTATACGAGCAGTACTTC,CASRRGHLYEQYF
-,TRBJ2-7,few,TRBV6-6,TGTGCCAGCAGTTACTCCCCTTCGGAGCAGTACTTC,CASSYSPSEQYF